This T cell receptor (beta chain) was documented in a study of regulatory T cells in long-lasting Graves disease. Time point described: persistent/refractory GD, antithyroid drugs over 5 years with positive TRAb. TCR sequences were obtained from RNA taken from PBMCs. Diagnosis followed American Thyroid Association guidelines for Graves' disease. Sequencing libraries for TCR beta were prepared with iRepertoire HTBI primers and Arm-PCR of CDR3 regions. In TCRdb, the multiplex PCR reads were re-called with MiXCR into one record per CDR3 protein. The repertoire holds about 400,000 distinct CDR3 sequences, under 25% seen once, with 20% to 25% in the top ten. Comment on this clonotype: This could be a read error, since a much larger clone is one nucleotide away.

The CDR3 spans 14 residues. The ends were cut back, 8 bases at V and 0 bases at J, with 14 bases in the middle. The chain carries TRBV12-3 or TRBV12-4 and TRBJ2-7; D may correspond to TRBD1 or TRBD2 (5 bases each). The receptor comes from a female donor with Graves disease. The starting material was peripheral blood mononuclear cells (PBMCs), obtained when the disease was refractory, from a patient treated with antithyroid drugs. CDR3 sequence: CASGPGPSSYEQYF. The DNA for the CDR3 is TGTGCCAGCGGGCCGGGACCGAGCTCCTACGAGCAGTACTTC.